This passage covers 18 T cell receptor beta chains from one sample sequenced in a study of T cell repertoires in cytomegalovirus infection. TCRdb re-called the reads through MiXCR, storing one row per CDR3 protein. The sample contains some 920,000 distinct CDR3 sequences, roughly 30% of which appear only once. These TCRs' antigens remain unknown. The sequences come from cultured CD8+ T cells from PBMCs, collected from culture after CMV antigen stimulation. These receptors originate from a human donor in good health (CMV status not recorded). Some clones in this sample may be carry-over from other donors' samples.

DNA of the CDR3: TGTGCCAGCAGCTTAACAGGCGGGGGGACCACAGATACGCAGTATTTT. Its translation is CASSLTGGGTTDTQYF. The genes are TRBV7-3 and TRBJ2-3, with TRBD2 identical over 8 bases. Germline values: CDR1 SGHTA, CDR2 FQGTGA. CDR3 length equals 16 residues. V dropped 0 bases and J dropped 2; count of bases not matched to a gene: 4. The full variable domain, rest sourced from reference TRBV7-3 and TRBJ2-3, is GAGVSQTPSNKVTEKGKYVELRCDPISGHTALYWYRQSLGQGPEFLIYFQGTGAADDSGLPNDRFFAVRPEGSVSTLKIQRTERGDSAVYLCASSLTGGGTTDTQYFGPGTRLTVL.

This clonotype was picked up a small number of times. CDR3 in amino acids: CASSSGAGDYYGYTF. In DNA form, the CDR3 reads TGTGCCAGCAGCAGCGGGGCAGGGGACTACTATGGCTACACCTTC. This chain connects TRBV9 to TRBJ1-2, with D perhaps matching TRBD1 (6 bases). Trimming removed 4 bases at V and 3 bases at J, with 16 bases between. The CDR3 consists of 15 residues. The germline gives CDR1 SGDLS, CDR2 YYNGEE.

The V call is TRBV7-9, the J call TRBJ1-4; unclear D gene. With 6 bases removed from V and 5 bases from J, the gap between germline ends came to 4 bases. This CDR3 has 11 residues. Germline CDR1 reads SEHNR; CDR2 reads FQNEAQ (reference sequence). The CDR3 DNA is TGTGCCAGCAGGGGAAATGAAAAACTGTTTTTT. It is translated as CASRGNEKLFF.

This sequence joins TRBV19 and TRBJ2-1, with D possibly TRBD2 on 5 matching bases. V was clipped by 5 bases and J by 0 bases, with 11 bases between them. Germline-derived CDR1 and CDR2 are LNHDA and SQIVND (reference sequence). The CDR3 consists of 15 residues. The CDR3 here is CASSDGVTSYNEQFF. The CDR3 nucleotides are TGTGCCAGTAGTGACGGGGTGACCTCCTACAATGAGCAGTTCTTC.

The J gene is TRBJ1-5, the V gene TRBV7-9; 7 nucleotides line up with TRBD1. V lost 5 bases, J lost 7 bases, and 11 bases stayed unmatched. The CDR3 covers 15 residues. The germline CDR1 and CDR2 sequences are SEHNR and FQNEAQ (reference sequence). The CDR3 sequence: CASSNTTGSMQPQHF. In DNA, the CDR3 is TGTGCCAGCAGCAATACGACAGGGAGTATGCAGCCCCAGCATTTT.

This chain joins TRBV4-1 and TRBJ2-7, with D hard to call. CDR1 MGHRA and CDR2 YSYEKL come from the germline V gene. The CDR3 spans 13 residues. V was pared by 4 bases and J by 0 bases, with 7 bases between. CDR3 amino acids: CASSPASSYEQYF. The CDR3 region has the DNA TGCGCCAGCAGCCCGGCCAGCTCCTACGAGCAGTACTTC.

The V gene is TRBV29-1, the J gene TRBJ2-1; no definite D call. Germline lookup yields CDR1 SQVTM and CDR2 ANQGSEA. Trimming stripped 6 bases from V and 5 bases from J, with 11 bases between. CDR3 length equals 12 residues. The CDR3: CSVYDGDNEQFF. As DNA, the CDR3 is TGCAGCGTCTATGACGGAGACAATGAGCAGTTCTTC.

The CDR3 sequence: CASRRGGDGAFF. The CDR3, as DNA: TGCGCCAGCAGACGGGGCGGTGACGGGGCTTTCTTT. The chain uses TRBV4-1 and TRBJ1-1; TRBD1 might be the D (5 bases). Trimming took 6 bases from V and 11 from J, leaving 16 bases between them. The CDR3 spans 12 residues. CDR1 is MGHRA and CDR2 is YSYEKL in the germline V gene.

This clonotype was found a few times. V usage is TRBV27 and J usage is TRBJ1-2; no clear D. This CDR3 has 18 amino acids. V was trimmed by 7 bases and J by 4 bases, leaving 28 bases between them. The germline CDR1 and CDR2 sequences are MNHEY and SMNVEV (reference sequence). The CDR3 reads CASTSRRIQTQLPYGYTF. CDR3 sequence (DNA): TGTGCCAGCACCTCCCGAAGGATACAGACCCAACTACCCTATGGCTACACCTTC.

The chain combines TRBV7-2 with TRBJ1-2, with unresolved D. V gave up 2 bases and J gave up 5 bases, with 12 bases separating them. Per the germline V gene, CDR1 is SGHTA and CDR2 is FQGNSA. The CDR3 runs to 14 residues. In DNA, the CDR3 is TGTGCCAGCAGCTTATTAGGCGGGAAATATGGCTACACCTTC. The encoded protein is CASSLLGGKYGYTF.

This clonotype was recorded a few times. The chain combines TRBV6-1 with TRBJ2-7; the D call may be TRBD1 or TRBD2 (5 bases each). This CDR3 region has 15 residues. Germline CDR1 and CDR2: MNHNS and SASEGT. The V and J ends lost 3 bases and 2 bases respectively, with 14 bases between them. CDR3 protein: CASSDEGSSPYEQYF. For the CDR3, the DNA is TGTGCCAGCAGTGACGAGGGGTCGTCACCCTACGAGCAGTACTTC.

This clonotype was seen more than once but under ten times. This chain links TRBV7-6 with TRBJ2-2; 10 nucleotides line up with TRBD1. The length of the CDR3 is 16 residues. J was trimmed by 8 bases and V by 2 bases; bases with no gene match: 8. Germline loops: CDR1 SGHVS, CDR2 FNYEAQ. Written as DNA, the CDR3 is TGTGCCAGCAGCTTACCGTCCGGGACAGGGGAGGGGGAGCTGTTTTTT. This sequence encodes CASSLPSGTGEGELFF.

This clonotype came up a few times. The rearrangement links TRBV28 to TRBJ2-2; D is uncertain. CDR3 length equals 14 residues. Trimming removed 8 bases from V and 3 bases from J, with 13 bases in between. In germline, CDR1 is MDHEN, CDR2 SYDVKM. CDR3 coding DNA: TGTGCCAGCTCCCTCTTGAGGCACACCGGGGAGCTGTTTTTT. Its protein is CASSLLRHTGELFF.

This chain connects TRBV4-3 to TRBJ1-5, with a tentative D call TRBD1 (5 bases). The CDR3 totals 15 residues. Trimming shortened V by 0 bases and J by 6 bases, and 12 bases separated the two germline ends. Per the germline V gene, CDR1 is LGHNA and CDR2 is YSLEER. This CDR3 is CASSQDEGRSQPQHF. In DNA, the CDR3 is TGCGCCAGCAGCCAAGACGAGGGGCGAAGTCAGCCCCAGCATTTT.

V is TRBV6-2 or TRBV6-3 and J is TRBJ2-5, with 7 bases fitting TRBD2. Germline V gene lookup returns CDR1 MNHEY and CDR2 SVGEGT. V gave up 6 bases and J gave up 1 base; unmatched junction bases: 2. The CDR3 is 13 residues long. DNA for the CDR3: TGTGCCAGCAGCCTAGCGGTCCAAGAGACCCAGTACTTC. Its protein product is CASSLAVQETQYF.

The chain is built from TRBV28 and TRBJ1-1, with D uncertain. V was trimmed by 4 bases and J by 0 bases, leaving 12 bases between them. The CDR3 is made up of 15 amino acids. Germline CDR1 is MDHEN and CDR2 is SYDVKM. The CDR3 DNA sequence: TGTGCCAGCAGTTCCGCGACGATCATGAACACTGAAGCTTTCTTT. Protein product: CASSSATIMNTEAFF.

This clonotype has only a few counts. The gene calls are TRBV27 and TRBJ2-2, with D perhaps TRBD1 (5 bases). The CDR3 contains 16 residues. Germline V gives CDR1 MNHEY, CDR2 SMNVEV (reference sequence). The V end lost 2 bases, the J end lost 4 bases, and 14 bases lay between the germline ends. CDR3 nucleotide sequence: TGTGCCAGCAGTTTACTGGACACTTGGACCACCGGGGAGCTGTTTTTT. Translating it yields CASSLLDTWTTGELFF.

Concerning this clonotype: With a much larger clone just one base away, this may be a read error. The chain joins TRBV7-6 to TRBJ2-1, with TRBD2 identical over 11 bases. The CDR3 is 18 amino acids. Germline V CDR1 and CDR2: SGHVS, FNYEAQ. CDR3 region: CASSSTSGGFSSYNEKFF. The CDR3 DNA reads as TGTGCCAGCAGTTCTACTAGCGGGGGTTTTAGCTCCTACAATGAGAAGTTCTTC.